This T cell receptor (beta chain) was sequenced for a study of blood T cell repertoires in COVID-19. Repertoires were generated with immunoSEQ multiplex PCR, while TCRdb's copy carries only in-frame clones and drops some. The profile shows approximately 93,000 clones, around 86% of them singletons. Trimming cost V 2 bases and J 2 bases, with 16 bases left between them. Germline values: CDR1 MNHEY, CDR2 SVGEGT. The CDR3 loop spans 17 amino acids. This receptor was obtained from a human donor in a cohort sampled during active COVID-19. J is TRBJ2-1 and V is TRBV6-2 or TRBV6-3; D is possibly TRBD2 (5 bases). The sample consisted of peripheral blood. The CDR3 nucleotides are TGTGCCAGCAGTTACCCCCCTAGAAGCGGAACCTACAATGAGCAGTTCTTC. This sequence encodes CASSYPPRSGTYNEQFF.